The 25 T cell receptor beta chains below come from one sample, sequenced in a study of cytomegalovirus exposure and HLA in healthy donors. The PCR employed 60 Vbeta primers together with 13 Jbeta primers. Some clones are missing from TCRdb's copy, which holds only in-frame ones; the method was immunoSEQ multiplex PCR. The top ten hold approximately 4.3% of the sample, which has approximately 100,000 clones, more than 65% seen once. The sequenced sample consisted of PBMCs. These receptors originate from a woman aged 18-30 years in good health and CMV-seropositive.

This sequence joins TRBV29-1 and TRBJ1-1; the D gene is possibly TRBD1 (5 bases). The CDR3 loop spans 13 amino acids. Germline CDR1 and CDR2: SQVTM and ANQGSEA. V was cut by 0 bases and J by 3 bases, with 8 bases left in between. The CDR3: CSVEDQGHTEAFF. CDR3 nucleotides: TGCAGCGTTGAAGATCAGGGCCACACTGAAGCTTTCTTT.

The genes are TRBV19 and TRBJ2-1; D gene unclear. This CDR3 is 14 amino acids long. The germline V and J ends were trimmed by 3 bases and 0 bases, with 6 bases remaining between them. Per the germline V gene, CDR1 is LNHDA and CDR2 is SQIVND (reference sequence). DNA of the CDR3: TGTGCCAGTAGTATCTACAGCTCCTACAATGAGCAGTTCTTC. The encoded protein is CASSIYSSYNEQFF.

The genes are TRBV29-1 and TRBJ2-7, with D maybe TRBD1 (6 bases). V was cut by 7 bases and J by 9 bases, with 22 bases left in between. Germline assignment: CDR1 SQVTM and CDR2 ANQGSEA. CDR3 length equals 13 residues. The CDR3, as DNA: TGCAGCGCCATGGACAGCCAACCGTGGGGGCAGTACTTC. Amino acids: CSAMDSQPWGQYF.

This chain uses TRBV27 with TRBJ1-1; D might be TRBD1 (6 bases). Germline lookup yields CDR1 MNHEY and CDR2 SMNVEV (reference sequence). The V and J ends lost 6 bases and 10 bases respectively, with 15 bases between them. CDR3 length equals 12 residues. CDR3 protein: CASSQNRVVAFF. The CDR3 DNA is TGTGCCAGCAGCCAGAACAGGGTGGTAGCTTTCTTT.

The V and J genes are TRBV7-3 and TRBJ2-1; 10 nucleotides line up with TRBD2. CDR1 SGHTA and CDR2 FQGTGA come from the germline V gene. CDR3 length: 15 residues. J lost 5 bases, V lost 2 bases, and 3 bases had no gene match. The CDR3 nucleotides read TGTGCCAGCAGCTTAGGGACTAGCGCAAACAATGAGCAGTTCTTC. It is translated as CASSLGTSANNEQFF.

CDR3 bases: TGTGCCAGCAGCCAGTACCAAGAGACCCAGTACTTC. Protein product: CASSQYQETQYF. The V gene is TRBV7-2, the J gene TRBJ2-5; D call uncertain. Per germline, CDR1 SGHTA and CDR2 FQGNSA. The CDR3 is made up of 12 amino acids. Trimming took 5 bases from V and 0 from J, leaving 4 bases between them.

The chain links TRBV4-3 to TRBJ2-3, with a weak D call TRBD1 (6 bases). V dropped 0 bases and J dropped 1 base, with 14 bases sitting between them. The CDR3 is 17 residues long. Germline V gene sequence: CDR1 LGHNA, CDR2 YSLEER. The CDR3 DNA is TGCGCCAGCAGCCAAGATAGGGGCAGGGGAGGCACAGATACGCAGTATTTT. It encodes CASSQDRGRGGTDTQYF.

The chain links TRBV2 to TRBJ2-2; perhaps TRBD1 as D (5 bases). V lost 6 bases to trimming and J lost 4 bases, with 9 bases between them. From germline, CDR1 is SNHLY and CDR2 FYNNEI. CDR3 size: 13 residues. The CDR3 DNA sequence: TGTGCCAGCAGGCAGGGTTTCACCGGGGAGCTGTTTTTT. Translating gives CASRQGFTGELFF.

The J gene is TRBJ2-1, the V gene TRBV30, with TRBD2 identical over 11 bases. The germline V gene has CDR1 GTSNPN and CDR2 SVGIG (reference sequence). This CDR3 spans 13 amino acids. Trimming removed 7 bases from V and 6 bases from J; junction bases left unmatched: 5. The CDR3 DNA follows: TGTGCCTACGTAGCGGGAGGGGGCAATGAGCAGTTCTTC. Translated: CAYVAGGGNEQFF.

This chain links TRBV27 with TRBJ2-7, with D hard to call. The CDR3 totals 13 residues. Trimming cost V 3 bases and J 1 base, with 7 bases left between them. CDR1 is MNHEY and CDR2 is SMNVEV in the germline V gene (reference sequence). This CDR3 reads CASSFRRSYEQYF. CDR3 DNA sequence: TGTGCCAGCAGTTTTCGCAGGTCCTACGAGCAGTACTTC.

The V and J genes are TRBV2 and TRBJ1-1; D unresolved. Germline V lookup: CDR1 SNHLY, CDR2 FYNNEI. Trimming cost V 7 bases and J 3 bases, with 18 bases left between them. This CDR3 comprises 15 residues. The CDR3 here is CASTWNEVMDTEAFF. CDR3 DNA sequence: TGTGCCAGCACCTGGAATGAGGTTATGGACACTGAAGCTTTCTTT.

CDR3 loop: CASSPRLAGVYNEQFF. DNA of the CDR3: TGTGCCAGCAGTCCACGACTAGCGGGAGTGTACAATGAGCAGTTCTTC. The J gene is TRBJ2-1, the V gene TRBV27; 12 nucleotides match TRBD2. This CDR3 region has 16 residues. V lost 5 bases and J lost 4; bases outside the gene matches: 6. The germline gives CDR1 MNHEY, CDR2 SMNVEV (reference sequence).

The CDR3 reads CASSPINYLGNEQFF. The CDR3, as DNA: TGTGCCAGCAGCCCGATTAACTACCTGGGCAATGAGCAGTTCTTC. The rearrangement uses TRBV7-2 and TRBJ2-1; D uncertain. Germline CDR1 and CDR2: SGHTA and FQGNSA. The V end was cut by 5 bases, the J end by 6 bases, with 17 bases between. The CDR3 totals 15 residues.

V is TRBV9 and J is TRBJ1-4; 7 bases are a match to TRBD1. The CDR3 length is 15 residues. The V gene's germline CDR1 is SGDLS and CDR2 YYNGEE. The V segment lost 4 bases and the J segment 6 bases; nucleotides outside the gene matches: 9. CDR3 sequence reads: CASSQSTGWDEKLFF. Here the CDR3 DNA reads TGTGCCAGCAGCCAATCGACAGGGTGGGATGAAAAACTGTTTTTT.

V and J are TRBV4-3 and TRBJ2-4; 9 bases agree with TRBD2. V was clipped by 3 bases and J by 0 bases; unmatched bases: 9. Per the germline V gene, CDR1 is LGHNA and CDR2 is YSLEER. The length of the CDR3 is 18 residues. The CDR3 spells CASSQVASGDLAKNIQYF. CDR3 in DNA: TGCGCCAGCAGCCAGGTCGCTAGCGGGGACCTAGCCAAAAACATTCAGTACTTC.

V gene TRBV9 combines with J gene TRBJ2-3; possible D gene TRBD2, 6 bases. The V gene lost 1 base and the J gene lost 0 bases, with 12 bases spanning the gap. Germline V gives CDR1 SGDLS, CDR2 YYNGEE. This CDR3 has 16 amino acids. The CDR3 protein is CASSVSGGTSTDTQYF. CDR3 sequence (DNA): TGTGCCAGCAGCGTATCGGGCGGGACTAGCACAGATACGCAGTATTTT.

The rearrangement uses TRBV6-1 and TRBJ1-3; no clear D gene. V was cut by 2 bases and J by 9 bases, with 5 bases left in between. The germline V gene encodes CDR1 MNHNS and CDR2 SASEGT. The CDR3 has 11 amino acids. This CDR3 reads CASSELVTIYF. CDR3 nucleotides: TGTGCCAGCAGTGAACTTGTCACCATATATTTT.

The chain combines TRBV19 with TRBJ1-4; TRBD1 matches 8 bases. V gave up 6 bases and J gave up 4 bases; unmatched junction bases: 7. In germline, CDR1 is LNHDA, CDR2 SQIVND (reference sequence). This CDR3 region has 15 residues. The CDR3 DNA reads TGTGCCAGTAGCAGTGGGACAGGTGGTAATGAAAAACTGTTTTTT. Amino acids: CASSSGTGGNEKLFF.

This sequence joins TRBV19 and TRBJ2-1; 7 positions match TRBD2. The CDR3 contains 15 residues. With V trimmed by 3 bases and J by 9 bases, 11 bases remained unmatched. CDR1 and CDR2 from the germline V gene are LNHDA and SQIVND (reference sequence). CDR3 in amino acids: CASSIGSGIPIEQFF. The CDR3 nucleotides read TGTGCCAGTAGTATCGGCAGCGGGATTCCAATTGAGCAGTTCTTC.

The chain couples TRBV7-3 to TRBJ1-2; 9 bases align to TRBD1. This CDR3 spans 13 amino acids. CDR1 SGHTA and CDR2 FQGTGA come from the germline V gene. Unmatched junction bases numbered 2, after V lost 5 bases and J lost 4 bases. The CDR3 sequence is CASSPGQGYGYTF. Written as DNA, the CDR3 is TGTGCCAGCAGCCCGGGACAGGGCTATGGCTACACCTTC.

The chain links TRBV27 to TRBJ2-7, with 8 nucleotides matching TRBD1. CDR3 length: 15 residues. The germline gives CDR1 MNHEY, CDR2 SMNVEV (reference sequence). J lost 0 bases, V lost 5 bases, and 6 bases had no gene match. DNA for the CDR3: TGTGCCAGCAGTAAAACCGGGACAGGCTCCTACGAGCAGTACTTC. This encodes CASSKTGTGSYEQYF.

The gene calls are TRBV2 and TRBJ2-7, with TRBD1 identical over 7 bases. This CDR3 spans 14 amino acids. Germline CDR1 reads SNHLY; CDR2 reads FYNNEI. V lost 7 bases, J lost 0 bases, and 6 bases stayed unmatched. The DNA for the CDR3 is TGTGCCAGCACCCTCAGGACAGGCTCCTACGAGCAGTACTTC. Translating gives CASTLRTGSYEQYF.

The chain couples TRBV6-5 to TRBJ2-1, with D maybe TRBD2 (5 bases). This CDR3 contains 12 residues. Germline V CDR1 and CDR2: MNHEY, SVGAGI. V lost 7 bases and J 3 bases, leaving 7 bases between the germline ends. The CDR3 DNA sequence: TGTGCCAGCACCCGGGACTACAATGAGCAGTTCTTC. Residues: CASTRDYNEQFF.

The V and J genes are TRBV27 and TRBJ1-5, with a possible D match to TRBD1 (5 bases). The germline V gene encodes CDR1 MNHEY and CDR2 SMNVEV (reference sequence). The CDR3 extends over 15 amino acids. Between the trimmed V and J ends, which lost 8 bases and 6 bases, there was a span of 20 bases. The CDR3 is CASGQGSGGSQPQHF. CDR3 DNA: TGTGCCAGCGGGCAGGGTTCGGGGGGGAGTCAGCCCCAGCATTTT.

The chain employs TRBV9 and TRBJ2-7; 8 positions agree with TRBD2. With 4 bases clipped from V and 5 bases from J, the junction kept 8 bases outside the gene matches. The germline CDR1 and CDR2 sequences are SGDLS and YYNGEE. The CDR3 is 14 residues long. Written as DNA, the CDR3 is TGTGCCAGCAGCCTCCGGGGGGGAGGCCACGAGCAGTACTTC. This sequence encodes CASSLRGGGHEQYF.